Listed below are T cell receptor beta chains from one sample, sequenced in a study of T cell responses to AZD1222 COVID-19 vaccine. Repertoires were generated with immunoSEQ multiplex PCR, while TCRdb's copy carries only in-frame clones and drops some. This sample has about 130,000 clones; 87% occur once, and the top ten carry more than 9%. The sample consisted of peripheral blood, taken on day 0 of AZD1222 vaccination. The receptors were sampled from an adult in good health. Each CDR3 is given with its conserved first and last residue. A D gene is named only where the DNA matches it firmly. Part of the rows lack a size; the others show once, few, many or a class for expanded clones.

>TRBV10-3|TRBJ1-3|-|-
TGTGCCATCAGTGTACGACGGGGTGGGGCTGGAAACACCATATATTTT
CAISVRRGGAGNTIYF
>TRBV9|TRBJ2-7|-|-
TGTGCCAGCAGCGTAAACCAGGGTAACGAGCAGTACTTC
CASSVNQGNEQYF
>TRBV2|TRBJ2-2|TRBD1|-
TGTGCCAGCAGCGAAAGGGACAGCCGTTTCGGGGAGCTGTTTTTT
CASSERDSRFGELFF
>TRBV19|TRBJ2-7|-|-
TGTGCCAGTAGTTCGGGCCGGTCCGTACGGGAGCAGTACTTC
CASSSGRSVREQYF
>TRBV7-2|TRBJ1-1|-|-
TGTGCCAGCAGCCTCCAAGGGCTGAACACTGAAGCTTTCTTT
CASSLQGLNTEAFF
>TRBV2|TRBJ2-3|TRBD2|-
TGTGCCAGCACCCCGGGACTAGCGGTTAGCACAGATACGCAGTATTTT
CASTPGLAVSTDTQYF
>TRBV20-1|TRBJ1-1|-|-
TGCAGTGCTAGGGTTGGGACTGAAGCTTTCTTT
CSARVGTEAFF
>TRBV6-2/TRBV6-3|TRBJ2-2|TRBD2|-
TGTGCCAGCAGTTACTTCCCTAGCGGGAGTCGAAGAACCGGGGAGCTGTTTTTT
CASSYFPSGSRRTGELFF
>TRBV6-4|TRBJ1-1|-|few
TGTGCCAGCAGTGACAACGGGGGCACTGAAGCTTTCTTT
CASSDNGGTEAFF
>TRBV24-1|TRBJ2-2|TRBD1|-
TGTGCCACAGCGGACAGGGGAAAACCCGGGGAGCTGTTTTTT
CATADRGKPGELFF
>TRBV2|TRBJ1-1|-|-
TGTGCCAGCAGTGACGGGGTTGGGAACACTGAAGCTTTCTTT
CASSDGVGNTEAFF
>TRBV9|TRBJ2-7|TRBD2|-
TGTGCCAGCAGCGTATCAGGACTAGCAGATTACGAGCAGTACTTC
CASSVSGLADYEQYF
>TRBV28|TRBJ2-6|-|once
TGTGCCAGCTACCCTAGCTCTGGGGCCAACGTCCTGACTTTC
CASYPSSGANVLTF
>TRBV27|TRBJ2-1|-|-
TGTGCCAGCAGTTATGCCCCGAGACAGGACGGGCAGTTCTTC
CASSYAPRQDGQFF
>TRBV7-3|TRBJ2-1|TRBD2|once
TGTGCCAGCAGCTTGACTAGCGGGACATACAATGAGCAGTTCTTC
CASSLTSGTYNEQFF
>TRBV5-1|TRBJ2-5|-|once
TGCGCCAGCAGCTTGACCCAAGAGACCCAGTACTTC
CASSLTQETQYF
>TRBV6-6|TRBJ2-7|-|-
TGTGCCAGCAGTAAAAGCTCCTACGAGCAGTACTTC
CASSKSSYEQYF
>TRBV4-3|TRBJ2-7|-|-
TGCGCCAGCAGCCAAGTGGGAGGCAGGGAGCAGTACTTC
CASSQVGGREQYF
>TRBV5-6|TRBJ2-7|-|-
TGTGCCAGCAGCCTTGGGGGTTTCGTCAACGAGCAGTACTTC
CASSLGGFVNEQYF
>TRBV18|TRBJ2-7|TRBD2|-
TGTGCCAGCTCACCACAGCCTGGGACTAGCGCTCCCTACGAGCAGTACTTC
CASSPQPGTSAPYEQYF
>TRBV15|TRBJ1-2|-|few
TGTGCCACCAGCAACTCCTATGGCTACACCTTC
CATSNSYGYTF
>TRBV6-4|TRBJ2-4|TRBD1|-
TGTGCCAGCAGTCTCTTCCGGGACAGGGGTATAAACATTCAGTACTTC
CASSLFRDRGINIQYF
>TRBV11-2|TRBJ1-2|-|-
TGTGCCAGCAGCTTAAGGCCCGGCCCCTATGGCTACACCTTC
CASSLRPGPYGYTF
>TRBV11-2|TRBJ2-2|TRBD1|-
TGTGCCAGCAGGGACAGGGTGACCGGGGAGCTGTTTTTT
CASRDRVTGELFF
>TRBV4-2|TRBJ1-1|TRBD1|-
TGTGCCAGCAGCGTGGACAGGGGGCTTACGACTGAAGCTTTCTTT
CASSVDRGLTTEAFF
>TRBV29-1|TRBJ2-5|TRBD2|-
TGCAGCGTTGCGGCGGGAGTAGGGGAGACCCAGTACTTC
CSVAAGVGETQYF
>TRBV10-3|TRBJ2-2|TRBD2|-
TGTGCCATCAGTGAAGGGCTAGCGGAGAACACCGGGGAGCTGTTTTTT
CAISEGLAENTGELFF
>TRBV23-1|TRBJ2-7|-|-
TGCGCCAGCAGTCAATGTTATAAGGGGCTCAAACTATACGAGCAGTACTTC
CASSQCYKGLKLYEQYF
>TRBV6-5|TRBJ1-1|-|-
TGTGCCAGCAGTCCGGTGGAGGGGAACACTGAAGCTTTCTTT
CASSPVEGNTEAFF
>TRBV19|TRBJ2-7|-|-
TGTGCCAGTAGTGGGGGACTTCTTCACGAGCAGTACTTC
CASSGGLLHEQYF
>TRBV6-5|TRBJ1-2|-|-
TGTGCCAGCCGACGGACAGCACCCTATGGCTACACCTTC
CASRRTAPYGYTF
>TRBV24-1|TRBJ2-3|-|-
TGTGCCACCAGTGACCCAGCCAGCACAGATACGCAGTATTTT
CATSDPASTDTQYF
>TRBV11-3|TRBJ2-3|TRBD1|-
TGTGCCAGCAGCTTAGCTGGACAGGGAAAAGATACGCAGTATTTT
CASSLAGQGKDTQYF
>TRBV11-2|TRBJ2-3|-|-
TGTGCCAGCAGCCTGGGCAGGCTAACTTCAGATACGCAGTATTTT
CASSLGRLTSDTQYF
>TRBV3-1/TRBV3-2|TRBJ2-3|TRBD2|-
TGTGCCAGCAGCCAACCCTTAGCGGGAGGTCGCACAGATACGCAGTATTTT
CASSQPLAGGRTDTQYF
>TRBV10-3|TRBJ1-1|-|-
TGTGCCATCAGTGAGTCGACCAGGGTAAAGACTGAAGCTTTCTTT
CAISESTRVKTEAFF
>TRBV6-4|TRBJ1-4|-|few
TGTGCCAGCAGTGAGGGATCGGCTAATGAAAAACTGTTTTTT
CASSEGSANEKLFF
>TRBV25-1|TRBJ1-6|-|-
TGTGCCAGCAGTGAAACGGTTCTCTCACCCCTCCACTTT
CASSETVLSPLHF
>TRBV5-6|TRBJ1-5|TRBD1|few
TGTGCCAGCAGCCAGGACAGGGGGGCTAGCAATCAGCCCCAGCATTTT
CASSQDRGASNQPQHF
>TRBV5-6|TRBJ1-6|-|-
TGTGCCAGCAGCTTGGACCGGGCCTCCTATAATTCACCCCTCCACTTT
CASSLDRASYNSPLHF
>TRBV12-3/TRBV12-4|TRBJ1-1|-|-
TGTGCCAGCAGTTTTGCAGGGGCGAGAGAAGCTTTCTTT
CASSFAGAREAFF
>TRBV29-1|TRBJ2-7|TRBD1|-
TGCAGCGTGACAGGGAATAGTTTTGAGCAGTACTTC
CSVTGNSFEQYF
>TRBV7-2|TRBJ2-7|TRBD2|-
TGTGCCAGCGGGGAGGCAGCGGGAGGAGTCTACGAGCAGTACTTC
CASGEAAGGVYEQYF
>TRBV29-1|TRBJ1-2|TRBD1|-
TGCAGCGCCGAAAACAGGGGAGACTATACTAACTATGGCTACACCTTC
CSAENRGDYTNYGYTF
>TRBV5-1|TRBJ2-7|TRBD2|-
TGCGCCAGCAGCAGCGGACTAGCCGAGCAGTACTTC
CASSSGLAEQYF
>TRBV15|TRBJ2-5|-|-
TGTGCCACCACCCGTATAGAGACCCAGTACTTC
CATTRIETQYF
>TRBV6-5|TRBJ2-1|TRBD2|once
TGTGCCGGCGGGGGGGAGTTTCTATTTTACAATGAGCAGTTCTTC
CAGGGEFLFYNEQFF
>TRBV27|TRBJ2-3|-|-
TGTGCCAGCAGCCTGACTGCATGGCGCACAGATACGCAGTATTTT
CASSLTAWRTDTQYF